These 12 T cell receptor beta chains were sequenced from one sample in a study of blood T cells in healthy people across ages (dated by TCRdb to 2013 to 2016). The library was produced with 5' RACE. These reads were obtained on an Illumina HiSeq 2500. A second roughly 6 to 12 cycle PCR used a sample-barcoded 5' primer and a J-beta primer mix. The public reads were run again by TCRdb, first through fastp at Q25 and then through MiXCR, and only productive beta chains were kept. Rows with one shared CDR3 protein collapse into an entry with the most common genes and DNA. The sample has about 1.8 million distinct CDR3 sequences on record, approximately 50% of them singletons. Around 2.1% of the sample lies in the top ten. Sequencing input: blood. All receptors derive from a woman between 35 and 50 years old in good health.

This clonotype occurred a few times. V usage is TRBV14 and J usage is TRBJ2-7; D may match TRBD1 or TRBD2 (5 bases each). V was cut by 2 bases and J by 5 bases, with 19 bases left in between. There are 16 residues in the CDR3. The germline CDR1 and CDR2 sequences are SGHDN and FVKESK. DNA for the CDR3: TGTGCCAGCAGCCAACCAGGGACGGCGGCTCGGAACGAGCAGTACTTC. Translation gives CASSQPGTAARNEQYF.

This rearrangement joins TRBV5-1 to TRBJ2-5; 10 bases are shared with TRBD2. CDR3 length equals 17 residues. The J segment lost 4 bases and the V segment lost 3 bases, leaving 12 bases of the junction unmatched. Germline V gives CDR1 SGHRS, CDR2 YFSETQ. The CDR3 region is CASSSGLAGALGETQYF. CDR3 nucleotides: TGCGCCAGCAGCTCTGGGCTAGCGGGGGCCTTGGGAGAGACCCAGTACTTC.

DNA of the CDR3: TGTGCCAGCAGCCACGGCCAAGCGTCGTTTTTT. Protein: CASSHGQASFF. The rearrangement links TRBV7-9 to TRBJ1-4; D call uncertain. V was pared by 5 bases and J by 16 bases, with 14 bases between. The CDR3 has 11 residues. Germline CDR1 reads SEHNR; CDR2 reads FQNEAQ (reference sequence).

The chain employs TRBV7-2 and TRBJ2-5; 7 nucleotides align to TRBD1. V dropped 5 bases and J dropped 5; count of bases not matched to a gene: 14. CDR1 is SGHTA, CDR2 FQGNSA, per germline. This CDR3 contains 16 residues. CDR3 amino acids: CASSPRGNPVLETQYF. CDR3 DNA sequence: TGTGCCAGCAGCCCCAGGGGGAACCCCGTGTTGGAGACCCAGTACTTC.

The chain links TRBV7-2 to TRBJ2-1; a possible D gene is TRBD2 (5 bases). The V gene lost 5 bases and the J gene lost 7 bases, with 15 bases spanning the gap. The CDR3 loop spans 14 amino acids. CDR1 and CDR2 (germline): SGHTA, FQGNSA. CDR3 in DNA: TGTGCCAGCAGCCGACCCGGGGTCCGGAATGAGCAGTTCTTC. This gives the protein CASSRPGVRNEQFF.

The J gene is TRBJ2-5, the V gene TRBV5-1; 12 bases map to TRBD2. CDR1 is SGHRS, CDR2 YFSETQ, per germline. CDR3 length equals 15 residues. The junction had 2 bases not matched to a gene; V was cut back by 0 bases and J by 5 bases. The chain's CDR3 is CASSLETSGGETQYF. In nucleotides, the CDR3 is TGCGCCAGCAGCTTGGAGACTAGCGGGGGTGAGACCCAGTACTTC.

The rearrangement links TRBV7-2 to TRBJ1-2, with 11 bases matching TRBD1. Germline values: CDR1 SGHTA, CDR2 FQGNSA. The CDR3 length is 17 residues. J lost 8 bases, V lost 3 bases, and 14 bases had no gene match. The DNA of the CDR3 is TGTGCCAGCAGCTTGGATCGCCGGACAGGGGGCGCGAAGGGCTACACCTTC. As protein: CASSLDRRTGGAKGYTF.

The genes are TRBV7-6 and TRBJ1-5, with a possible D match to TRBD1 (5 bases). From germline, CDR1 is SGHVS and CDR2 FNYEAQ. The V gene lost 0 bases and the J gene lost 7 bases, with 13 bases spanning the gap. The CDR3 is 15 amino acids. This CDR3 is CASSLAHQGVQPQHF. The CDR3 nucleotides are TGTGCCAGCAGCTTAGCGCACCAGGGTGTACAGCCCCAGCATTTT.

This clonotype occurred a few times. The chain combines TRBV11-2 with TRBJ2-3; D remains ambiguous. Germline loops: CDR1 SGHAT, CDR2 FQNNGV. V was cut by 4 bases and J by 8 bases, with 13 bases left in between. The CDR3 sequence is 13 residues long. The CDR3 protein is CASSSLNISTQYF. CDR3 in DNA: TGTGCCAGCAGCTCATTGAACATTAGTACGCAGTATTTT.

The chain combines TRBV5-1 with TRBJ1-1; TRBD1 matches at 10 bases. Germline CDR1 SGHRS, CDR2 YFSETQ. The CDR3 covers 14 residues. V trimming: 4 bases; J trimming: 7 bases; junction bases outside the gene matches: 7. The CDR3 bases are TGCGCCAGCAGCGTCCGGGACAGGGGTAGTGAAGCTTTCTTT. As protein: CASSVRDRGSEAFF.

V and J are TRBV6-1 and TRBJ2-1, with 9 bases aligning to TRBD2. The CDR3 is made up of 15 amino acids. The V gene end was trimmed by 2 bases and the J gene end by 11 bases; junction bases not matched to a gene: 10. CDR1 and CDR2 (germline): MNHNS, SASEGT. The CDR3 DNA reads TGTGCCAGCAGTGAATTGGGGAGCGGGGGGATTAAGCAGTTCTTC. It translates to CASSELGSGGIKQFF.

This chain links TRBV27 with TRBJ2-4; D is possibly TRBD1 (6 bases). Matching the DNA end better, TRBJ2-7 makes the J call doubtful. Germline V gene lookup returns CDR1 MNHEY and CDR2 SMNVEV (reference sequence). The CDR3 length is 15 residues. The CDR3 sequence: CASSFIWGHSYEQYF. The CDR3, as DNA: TGTGCCAGCAGTTTTATCTGGGGGCACTCCTACGAGCAGTACTTC.